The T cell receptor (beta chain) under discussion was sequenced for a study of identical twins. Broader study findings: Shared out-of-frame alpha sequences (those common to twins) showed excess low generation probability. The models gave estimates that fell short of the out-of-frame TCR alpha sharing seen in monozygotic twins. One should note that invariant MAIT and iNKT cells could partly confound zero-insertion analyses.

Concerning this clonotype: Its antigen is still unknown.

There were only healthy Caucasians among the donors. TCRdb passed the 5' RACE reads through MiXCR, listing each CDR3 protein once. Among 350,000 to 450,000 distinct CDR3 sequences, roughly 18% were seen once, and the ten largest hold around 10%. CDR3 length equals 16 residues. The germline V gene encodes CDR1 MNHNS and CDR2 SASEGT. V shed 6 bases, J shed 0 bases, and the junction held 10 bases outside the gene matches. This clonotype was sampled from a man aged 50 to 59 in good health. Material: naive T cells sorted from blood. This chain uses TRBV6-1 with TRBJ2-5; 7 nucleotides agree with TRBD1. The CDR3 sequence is CASSLRGQEYQETQYF. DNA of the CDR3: TGTGCCAGCAGCCTCCGAGGACAGGAGTACCAAGAGACCCAGTACTTC.